The clone carrying this T cell receptor (beta chain) turned up a few times. Its cognate antigen is unknown. The CDR3 loop spans 13 amino acids. V shed 5 bases and J shed 7 bases, with 15 bases lying between them. Per the germline V gene, CDR1 is SGHTA and CDR2 is FQGNSA. The sample is drawn from a study of beta chain features in type 1 diabetes. Expressed TCRB transcripts were sequenced after all isolated RNA was converted to cDNA. Profiled with immunoSEQ multiplex PCR; TCRdb holds only in-frame clones, not every one. Found here are around 690,000 clones, around an eighth of them singletons; the top ten hold around 0.12%. Overall study findings and caveats: TCRB CDR3s were moderately but significantly shorter in Type 1 diabetes patients in all four CD4+ subsets.

This clonotype was obtained from a man aged 25-40 years with type 1 diabetes. The chain combines TRBV7-2 with TRBJ2-7; no firm D call. Source material: naive CD4+ T cells from blood. The CDR3 DNA reads as TGTGCCAGCAGCCCATCCCAGGTTTGGGAGCAGTACTTC. This encodes CASSPSQVWEQYF. The full variable domain, rest sourced from reference TRBV7-2 and TRBJ2-7, is GAGVSQSPSNKVTEKGKDVELRCDPISGHTALYWYRQSLGQGLEFLIYFQGNSAPDKSGLPSDRFSAERTGGSVSTLTIQRTQQEDSAVYLCASSPSQVWEQYFGPGTRLTVT.